The rows below give T cell receptor beta chains drawn from one sample of a study of cytomegalovirus exposure and HLA in healthy donors. Measured with immunoSEQ multiplex PCR; TCRdb has only the in-frame clones, and not every one. The repertoire includes about 120,000 clones, roughly 70% of them detected once, and 1.6% sits in the top ten. Specimen: PBMCs. These receptors were collected from a woman aged 18-29 years in good health and CMV-seronegative. Each CDR3 is given without its conserved first and last residue. Fields, in order: V gene, clone size, J gene, CDR3 protein. Part of the rows lack a size; the others show once, few, many or a class for expanded clones.

V gene: TRBV7-9
clone size: NA
J gene: TRBJ1-4
CDR3 protein: ASSFEGKLF

V gene: TRBV19
clone size: NA
J gene: TRBJ1-1
CDR3 protein: ASSRFSRDRGQGFTEAF

V gene: TRBV5-1
clone size: NA
J gene: TRBJ2-3
CDR3 protein: ASSPADTQY

V gene: TRBV5-1
clone size: NA
J gene: TRBJ2-7
CDR3 protein: ASSFGDNVYEQY

V gene: TRBV10-3
clone size: NA
J gene: TRBJ2-5
CDR3 protein: AIRGTDRGETQY

V gene: TRBV29-1
clone size: few
J gene: TRBJ1-1
CDR3 protein: SVEQRGGMNTEAF

V gene: TRBV2
clone size: NA
J gene: TRBJ2-7
CDR3 protein: ASSEARGGLPSYEQY

V gene: TRBV29-1
clone size: NA
J gene: TRBJ1-2
CDR3 protein: SVEERGDRGGGYT

V gene: TRBV19
clone size: NA
J gene: TRBJ1-2
CDR3 protein: ATSTTANYGYT

V gene: TRBV6-5
clone size: few
J gene: TRBJ1-2
CDR3 protein: ASSYSRENPYGYT

V gene: TRBV6-1
clone size: NA
J gene: TRBJ1-6
CDR3 protein: ASSERFGQGSSYNSPLH

V gene: TRBV5-4
clone size: few
J gene: TRBJ2-7
CDR3 protein: ASSFPGQGYEQY

V gene: TRBV5-1
clone size: NA
J gene: TRBJ2-5
CDR3 protein: ASSSGTSGGLETQY

V gene: TRBV28
clone size: NA
J gene: TRBJ1-6
CDR3 protein: ASSSLSSHSPLH

V gene: TRBV11-2
clone size: NA
J gene: TRBJ2-7
CDR3 protein: ASSPINRGGGTYEQY

V gene: TRBV25-1
clone size: NA
J gene: TRBJ2-2
CDR3 protein: ASSELGGSNTGELF

V gene: TRBV5-6
clone size: few
J gene: TRBJ2-1
CDR3 protein: ASSRGGAGTGDEQF

V gene: TRBV28
clone size: NA
J gene: TRBJ1-2
CDR3 protein: ASRPTRTGMDGYT

V gene: TRBV19
clone size: NA
J gene: TRBJ1-5
CDR3 protein: ASSPGPTGGNQPQH

V gene: TRBV2
clone size: NA
J gene: TRBJ2-3
CDR3 protein: ASSALLSGTDTQY

V gene: TRBV27
clone size: NA
J gene: TRBJ1-5
CDR3 protein: ASSLGSNQPQH

V gene: TRBV19
clone size: few
J gene: TRBJ2-6
CDR3 protein: ASSITGGANVLT

V gene: TRBV6-6
clone size: NA
J gene: TRBJ2-2
CDR3 protein: ASIRGDSDGELF

V gene: TRBV28
clone size: NA
J gene: TRBJ1-2
CDR3 protein: ASSLATGGFRSYGYT

V gene: TRBV30
clone size: NA
J gene: TRBJ2-1
CDR3 protein: AWTRGATEQF

V gene: TRBV6-1
clone size: NA
J gene: TRBJ1-2
CDR3 protein: ASSEGTALYGYT

V gene: TRBV5-6
clone size: NA
J gene: TRBJ1-5
CDR3 protein: ASSFLRPIGGSQPQH

V gene: TRBV12-5
clone size: once
J gene: TRBJ2-1
CDR3 protein: ASGPPGGNNEQF

V gene: TRBV28
clone size: NA
J gene: NA
CDR3 protein: ASSFWGYEQY

V gene: TRBV28
clone size: few
J gene: TRBJ1-1
CDR3 protein: ASSFQQHEAF

V gene: TRBV18
clone size: NA
J gene: TRBJ1-1
CDR3 protein: ASSANYRENTEAF

V gene: TRBV29-1
clone size: NA
J gene: TRBJ1-2
CDR3 protein: SAGTGGNYGYT

V gene: TRBV18
clone size: NA
J gene: TRBJ1-1
CDR3 protein: ASSQITGGTEAF

V gene: TRBV6-5
clone size: NA
J gene: TRBJ1-6
CDR3 protein: ASSYSPEGAVRALH

V gene: TRBV6-1
clone size: NA
J gene: TRBJ2-5
CDR3 protein: ASGRGETQY

V gene: TRBV5-1
clone size: NA
J gene: TRBJ1-2
CDR3 protein: ASSLAPGANYGYT

V gene: TRBV6-5
clone size: NA
J gene: TRBJ1-6
CDR3 protein: ASSYFSGLNSPLH

V gene: TRBV7-8
clone size: few
J gene: TRBJ1-4
CDR3 protein: ASSLAFRTGGAGNEKLF

V gene: TRBV9
clone size: once
J gene: TRBJ2-1
CDR3 protein: ASSVAEGLQKQF

V gene: TRBV5-4
clone size: NA
J gene: TRBJ2-7
CDR3 protein: ASSSVYEQY

V gene: TRBV28
clone size: once
J gene: TRBJ1-1
CDR3 protein: ASLVGQGFTEAF

V gene: TRBV6-5
clone size: NA
J gene: TRBJ1-3
CDR3 protein: ASSSGGGNTIY

V gene: TRBV9
clone size: NA
J gene: TRBJ1-6
CDR3 protein: ASSFTGEFNSPLH

V gene: TRBV4-2
clone size: NA
J gene: TRBJ1-2
CDR3 protein: ASSQAGLPTYGYT

V gene: TRBV2
clone size: few
J gene: TRBJ1-4
CDR3 protein: ASSELAAEKLF

V gene: TRBV12-2
clone size: NA
J gene: TRBJ2-7
CDR3 protein: ASRLVGRDCYEQY

V gene: TRBV5-1
clone size: NA
J gene: TRBJ2-1
CDR3 protein: ASTSGGGNEQF

V gene: TRBV7-7
clone size: NA
J gene: TRBJ2-5
CDR3 protein: ASSVRQGVAETQY

V gene: TRBV29-1
clone size: NA
J gene: TRBJ1-2
CDR3 protein: SAVTPRVSGGYT

V gene: TRBV2
clone size: medium-sized
J gene: TRBJ2-6
CDR3 protein: ASSELFRFTSGAETSGANVLT

V gene: TRBV7-9
clone size: once
J gene: TRBJ2-7
CDR3 protein: ASRNITGVQY